This TCR beta chain stems from a study of blood T cell repertoires in COVID-19. About the research overall: The samples span acute and convalescent COVID-19 from the United States, Italy and Spain. PBMCs, B-cell-depleted T cells, or T cells were the source of the cDNA or gDNA that made up the material.

In the authors' methods: From reference gene primer amplification, estimates of nucleated cell counts were derived. Clones were sequenced by immunoSEQ multiplex PCR, and TCRdb holds only the in-frame ones, with some missing. V and J calls and clone size follow that table, whereas D and trimming were derived from the DNA. The data contain 110,000 to 150,000 clones, 84% of them singletons. Per germline, CDR1 WNHNN and CDR2 SYGVQD (reference sequence). The CDR3 consists of 17 residues. The ends lost 2 bases at V and 10 bases at J; junction bases unmatched: 16. The source material was peripheral blood. This receptor was obtained from a man between 60 and 75 years old with active or convalescent COVID-19. The V call is TRBV10-1, the J call TRBJ2-5; 10 bases agree with TRBD1. The DNA of the CDR3 is TGCGCCAGCAGTGAGGGTTTTGGGACAGGGGTTCTACAGGACCAGTACTTC. It yields the protein CASSEGFGTGVLQDQYF.